These T cell receptor beta chains were read from a single sample in a study of CD4 T cells in relation to SARS-CoV-2 and coronaviruses. This table comes from immunoSEQ multiplex PCR, and its TCRdb copy is limited to in-frame clones, with some not included. The sample records fewer than 20,000 clones, around 74% being singletons. The antigens these receptors bind are not known. Sequences were obtained from CD4+ T cells from PBMCs, cultured in vitro. These receptor sequences come from a human donor in good health. Each CDR3 is given with its conserved first and last residue. D genes are given only for firm matches. Not all rows give a size; the values are once, few, many and, for expanded clones, a class.

size	D	V	J	CDR3	DNA
NA	NA	TRBV10-3	TRBJ2-3	CAAQGGGRDTQYF	TGTGCCGCCCAGGGGGGAGGGCGAGATACGCAGTATTTT
NA	NA	TRBV7-9	TRBJ2-3	CASSLDPNDTQYF	TGTGCCAGCAGCTTAGATCCGAATGATACGCAGTATTTT
NA	NA	TRBV18	TRBJ1-4	CASSISGPPLNEKLFF	TGTGCCAGCTCAATCTCCGGGCCACCCCTCAATGAAAAACTGTTTTTT
once	NA	TRBV11-2	TRBJ1-1	CASSLGLGSEAFF	TGTGCCAGCAGCTTAGGTTTGGGCTCTGAAGCTTTCTTT
NA	NA	TRBV6-5	TRBJ2-5	CASSYSGQGRETQYF	TGTGCCAGCAGTTACTCGGGCCAGGGTCGGGAGACCCAGTACTTC
NA	TRBD2	TRBV7-3	TRBJ2-7	CASSLGLAGSYEQYF	TGTGCCAGCAGCCTGGGACTAGCGGGTTCCTACGAGCAGTACTTC
NA	NA	TRBV29-1	TRBJ2-1	CSVAGGQTYNEQFF	TGCAGCGTTGCGGGCGGGCAGACCTACAATGAGCAGTTCTTC
NA	TRBD1	TRBV5-4	TRBJ1-2	CASSAGQRDYGYTF	TGTGCCAGCAGCGCGGGACAGCGAGACTATGGCTACACCTTC
NA	NA	TRBV19	TRBJ2-1	CATMISRVYNEQFF	TGTGCCACCATGATTTCTCGAGTCTACAATGAGCAGTTCTTC
NA	NA	TRBV6-5	TRBJ1-2	CASTRGQGNYGYTF	TGTGCCAGCACCCGTGGGCAGGGAAACTATGGCTACACCTTC
NA	TRBD2	TRBV15	TRBJ2-5	CATSLGLAVRETQYF	TGTGCCACCAGTCTGGGACTAGCGGTTCGTGAGACCCAGTACTTC
NA	NA	TRBV30	TRBJ2-5	CAWGQQETQYF	TGTGCCTGGGGACAGCAAGAGACCCAGTACTTC
NA	NA	TRBV6-5	TRBJ1-1	CASTPGGTRNTEAFF	TGTGCCAGCACCCCAGGAGGGACCCGGAACACTGAAGCTTTCTTT
NA	NA	TRBV4-1	TRBJ2-5	CASSQEFIAEGVRAQYF	TGCGCCAGCAGCCAAGAATTTATAGCGGAGGGGGTCCGGGCCCAGTACTTC
NA	TRBD2	TRBV7-9	TRBJ2-1	CASSLRAGVTYNEQFF	TGTGCCAGCAGTTTGAGAGCGGGAGTGACTTACAATGAGCAGTTCTTC
NA	TRBD1	TRBV3-1/TRBV3-2	TRBJ1-6	CASSQDMDRGRSPLHF	TGTGCCAGCAGCCAAGATATGGACAGGGGGCGTTCACCCCTCCACTTT
NA	TRBD2	TRBV24-1	TRBJ2-1	CATSDRTSGSYNEQFF	TGTGCCACCAGTGATCGGACTAGCGGCTCCTACAATGAGCAGTTCTTC
NA	TRBD2	TRBV28	TRBJ2-1	CASAGTSSEQFF	TGTGCCTCGGCCGGGACTAGCTCTGAGCAGTTCTTC
NA	NA	TRBV7-8	TRBJ1-2	CASSGGQLSINYGYTF	TGTGCCAGCAGCGGGGGTCAGCTATCAATTAACTATGGCTACACCTTC
NA	TRBD1	TRBV5-6	TRBJ2-5	CASSLRQGPETQYF	TGTGCCAGCAGCCTAAGACAGGGTCCGGAGACCCAGTACTTC
NA	NA	TRBV7-9	TRBJ1-1	CASSLALGDTEAFF	TGTGCCAGCAGCTTAGCGTTAGGGGACACTGAAGCTTTCTTT
NA	NA	TRBV9	TRBJ2-1	CASSVVPGGAYNEQFF	TGTGCCAGCAGCGTAGTTCCGGGTGGGGCCTACAATGAGCAGTTCTTC
NA	NA	TRBV3-1/TRBV3-2	TRBJ2-1	CASSQEGQNSYNEQFF	TGTGCCAGCAGCCAAGAGGGTCAGAACTCCTACAATGAGCAGTTCTTC
NA	TRBD1	TRBV12-5	TRBJ2-7	CASGPGQSYEQYF	TGTGCTAGTGGTCCGGGACAGTCCTACGAGCAGTACTTC
few	NA	TRBV6-1	TRBJ1-5	CASSDLNSNQPQHF	TGTGCCAGCAGTGATCTAAATAGCAATCAGCCCCAGCATTTT
NA	NA	TRBV14	TRBJ1-1	CASSLDWTASYTEAFF	TGTGCCAGCAGCCTAGACTGGACAGCATCATACACTGAAGCTTTCTTT
NA	NA	TRBV5-4	TRBJ2-3	CASRPGRDTDTQYF	TGTGCCAGCCGTCCGGGACGGGACACAGATACGCAGTATTTT
NA	NA	TRBV19	TRBJ2-5	CASSIRGEKETQYF	TGTGCCAGTAGTATACGCGGGGAGAAAGAGACCCAGTACTTC
NA	NA	TRBV10-3	TRBJ1-2	CAISESGTKNYGYTF	TGTGCCATCAGTGAGTCGGGCACGAAGAACTATGGCTACACCTTC
few	NA	TRBV19	TRBJ2-1	CASSIDEGRSNEQFF	TGTGCCAGTAGTATAGACGAGGGCCGGAGCAATGAGCAGTTCTTC
NA	TRBD1	TRBV10-3	TRBJ2-1	CAIKERTGVEVEQFF	TGTGCCATCAAGGAGCGGACAGGGGTAGAGGTTGAGCAGTTCTTC
NA	TRBD2	TRBV5-1	TRBJ2-5	CASTIRGGQETQYF	TGCGCCAGCACCATCCGGGGGGGGCAAGAGACCCAGTACTTC
NA	TRBD1	TRBV19	TRBJ1-1	CASSTHRGSSTEAFF	TGTGCCAGTAGTACTCACAGGGGAAGTAGCACTGAAGCTTTCTTT
NA	NA	TRBV6-5	TRBJ1-2	CASSTRGFRYTF	TGTGCCAGCAGTACCCGGGGGTTTCGCTACACCTTC
NA	NA	TRBV12-3/TRBV12-4	TRBJ1-2	CASSLAGTRGYTF	TGTGCCAGCAGTTTAGCGGGGACTCGAGGCTACACCTTC
NA	NA	TRBV9	TRBJ2-3	CASSALADTQYF	TGTGCCAGCAGCGCGCTAGCGGATACGCAGTATTTT
NA	NA	TRBV24-1	TRBJ2-7	CATSSSGGAPYEQYF	TGTGCCACCAGTTCCTCGGGCGGAGCACCCTACGAGCAGTACTTC
NA	NA	TRBV3-1/TRBV3-2	TRBJ1-5	CASSPNQGNQPQHF	TGTGCCAGCAGCCCGAACCAGGGCAATCAGCCCCAGCATTTT
NA	NA	TRBV2	TRBJ1-5	CASSEDQPQHF	TGTGCCAGCAGTGAAGATCAGCCCCAGCATTTT
NA	TRBD1	TRBV14	TRBJ2-5	CASSQVTGYQETQYF	TGTGCCAGCAGCCAAGTGACAGGGTACCAAGAGACCCAGTACTTC
NA	NA	TRBV7-2	TRBJ1-1	CASSLEGSPNTEAFF	TGTGCCAGCAGCCTAGAGGGATCCCCGAACACTGAAGCTTTCTTT
NA	TRBD1	TRBV2	TRBJ1-5	CASSEQGARGQPQHF	TGTGCCAGCAGTGAGCAGGGGGCTAGGGGTCAGCCCCAGCATTTT
few	TRBD1	TRBV5-1	TRBJ2-7	CASSLNGQGISYEQYF	TGCGCCAGCAGCTTAAACGGACAGGGGATCTCCTACGAGCAGTACTTC
medium-sized	NA	TRBV12-5	TRBJ2-7	CASGLVLGADSYEQYF	TGTGCTAGTGGTTTGGTACTCGGAGCCGACTCCTACGAGCAGTACTTC
NA	TRBD1	TRBV6-5	TRBJ1-1	CASSQGQGGNTEAFF	TGTGCCAGCAGTCAGGGACAGGGGGGGAACACTGAAGCTTTCTTT
NA	TRBD1	TRBV10-2	TRBJ1-2	CASRQTDRVIDGYTF	TGCGCCAGCAGGCAAACCGACAGGGTAATTGATGGCTACACCTTC
few	NA	TRBV3-1/TRBV3-2	TRBJ1-2	CASSQMGLRNYGYTF	TGTGCCAGCAGCCAAATGGGGTTGCGTAACTATGGCTACACCTTC
NA	NA	TRBV13	TRBJ2-1	CASSDRGWGFYNEQFF	TGTGCCAGCAGCGACCGGGGTTGGGGTTTCTACAATGAGCAGTTCTTC
NA	TRBD2	TRBV5-4	TRBJ2-1	CASSPGRESYNEQFF	TGTGCCAGCAGCCCGGGGAGGGAGTCCTACAATGAGCAGTTCTTC
NA	TRBD1	TRBV5-1	TRBJ1-4	CASSLSGQTNEKLFF	TGCGCCAGCAGCTTGTCGGGACAGACTAATGAAAAACTGTTTTTT
NA	TRBD2	TRBV30	TRBJ2-5	CAWSAGTSGSETQYF	TGTGCCTGGAGTGCCGGGACTAGCGGTTCAGAGACCCAGTACTTC
few	NA	TRBV3-1/TRBV3-2	TRBJ1-6	CASSQGDSPLHF	TGTGCCAGCAGCCAGGGAGATTCACCCCTCCACTTT
few	NA	TRBV3-1/TRBV3-2	TRBJ2-1	CASSQGAGYNEQFF	TGTGCCAGCAGCCAAGGTGCAGGATACAATGAGCAGTTCTTC
NA	NA	TRBV5-4	TRBJ2-3	CASSLAGMTDTQYF	TGTGCCAGCAGCTTGGCGGGAATGACAGATACGCAGTATTTT
NA	NA	TRBV24-1	TRBJ2-1	CATVGRGSRAEQFF	TGTGCCACCGTGGGCAGGGGATCTCGGGCTGAGCAGTTCTTC
NA	NA	TRBV6-6	TRBJ1-4	CASRPGSSRGKLFF	TGTGCCAGCAGGCCCGGGTCATCGAGGGGAAAACTGTTTTTT
NA	NA	TRBV9	TRBJ2-1	CASSVGGTIGEQFF	TGTGCCAGCAGCGTAGGGGGCACAATCGGTGAGCAGTTCTTC
NA	NA	TRBV27	TRBJ2-7	CASSLGSLGYEQYF	TGTGCCAGCAGTTTAGGTTCGTTGGGATACGAGCAGTACTTC
NA	NA	TRBV28	TRBJ1-5	CASSAGGFDQPQHF	TGTGCCAGCAGCGCCGGAGGGTTCGATCAGCCCCAGCATTTT
NA	TRBD2	TRBV28	TRBJ2-3	CASRTWGLAKKDTQYF	TGTGCCAGCAGGACCTGGGGACTAGCGAAGAAAGATACGCAGTATTTT